Following are 10 T cell receptor beta chains from one sample sequenced in a study of blood T cell repertoires in COVID-19. Sequencing was performed with immunoSEQ multiplex PCR; in TCRdb, only in-frame clones are kept and a portion is missing. This sample yields about 160,000 clones, of which roughly 93% are seen a single time; 2% to 3% belongs to the top ten. The sample comprised peripheral blood. The receptors originated from a man younger than 35 with acute or convalescent COVID-19.

The rearrangement links TRBV6-5 to TRBJ2-7; D might be TRBD1 (6 bases). There are 14 residues in the CDR3. Deletions cut 9 bases from V and 1 base from J, with 16 bases between. The germline CDR1 and CDR2 sequences are MNHEY and SVGAGI. CDR3 DNA: TGTGCCAGTCGAAGGTGGGACATTTCCTACGAGCAGTACTTC. The encoded protein is CASRRWDISYEQYF.

The chain joins TRBV3-1 (or the pseudogene TRBV3-2) to TRBJ1-2, with 9 bases that match TRBD1. Germline V gene lookup returns CDR1 LGHDT and CDR2 YNNKEL (reference sequence). The CDR3 consists of 14 residues. The V gene end was trimmed by 4 bases and the J gene end by 8 bases; junction bases not matched to a gene: 8. CDR3 in amino acids: CASSPPGTGRGYTF. The CDR3 DNA sequence: TGTGCCAGCAGCCCGCCCGGGACAGGGAGAGGCTACACCTTC.

The chain is built from TRBV18 and TRBJ1-5; the D is unclear. The CDR3 covers 13 residues. From germline, CDR1 is KGHSH and CDR2 LQKENI. Trimming cost V 6 bases and J 0 bases, with 6 bases left between them. The CDR3 region has the DNA TGTGCCAGCTCCCAGGCTAGCAATCAGCCCCAGCATTTT. Amino acid sequence: CASSQASNQPQHF.

This chain uses TRBV2 with TRBJ2-3; 10 bases line up with TRBD2. V was pared by 6 bases and J by 6 bases, with 9 bases of the junction left unmatched. The CDR3 covers 15 residues. Germline V CDR1 and CDR2: SNHLY, FYNNEI. In DNA, the CDR3 is TGTGCCAGCAGACCCCGAAGCGGGGGGGGTGATACGCAGTATTTT. Translation gives CASRPRSGGGDTQYF.

CDR3 region: CASRGTLAPDAFF. CDR3 DNA sequence: TGTGCCAGTAGAGGCACCCTAGCCCCAGACGCGTTCTTC. The J gene is TRBJ2-1, the V gene TRBV19; D possibly corresponds to TRBD2 (5 bases). CDR1 is LNHDA, CDR2 SQIVND, per germline (reference sequence). The CDR3 consists of 13 residues. V lost 6 bases to trimming and J lost 15 bases, with 21 bases between them.

This rearrangement joins TRBV28 to TRBJ1-2, with 9 bases that match TRBD1. With 6 bases clipped from V and 7 bases from J, the junction kept 9 bases outside the gene matches. Germline V gene lookup returns CDR1 MDHEN and CDR2 SYDVKM. The CDR3 has 14 residues. The CDR3 protein is CASRASGQGAGYTF. Written as DNA, the CDR3 is TGTGCCAGCAGAGCATCGGGACAGGGCGCTGGCTACACCTTC.

The chain recombines TRBV5-5 with TRBJ1-3, with no clear D. Germline V gives CDR1 SGHKS, CDR2 YYEKEE (reference sequence). The CDR3 runs to 15 residues. Trimming stripped 1 base from V and 2 bases from J, with 10 bases between. The CDR3 region has the DNA TGTGCCAGCAGCTTGTCCCCGGGAGCTGGAAACACCATATATTTT. Its protein product is CASSLSPGAGNTIYF.

This clone has only one observation. The chain couples TRBV5-1 to TRBJ1-6; D is uncertain. Germline V gives CDR1 SGHRS, CDR2 YFSETQ. Trimming left V 6 bases short and J 7 bases short, with 17 bases between. The CDR3 is 15 amino acids. The CDR3 protein is CASTLHLDENSPLHF. CDR3 bases: TGCGCCAGCACCCTTCACCTAGATGAGAATTCACCCCTCCACTTT.

This rearrangement joins TRBV18 to TRBJ1-4, with no clear D. With 3 bases removed from V and 5 bases from J, the gap between germline ends came to 16 bases. From germline, CDR1 is KGHSH and CDR2 LQKENI. The CDR3 length is 16 residues. The DNA of the CDR3 is TGTGCCAGCTCACCTAGGGAGGGTGCACACAATGAAAAACTGTTTTTT. As protein: CASSPREGAHNEKLFF.

The chain uses TRBV6-5 and TRBJ1-1; 7 bases agree with TRBD1. The germline CDR1 and CDR2 sequences are MNHEY and SVGAGI. The junction had 5 bases not matched to a gene; V was cut back by 2 bases and J by 5 bases. The CDR3 length is 14 residues. CDR3 DNA sequence: TGTGCCAGCAGTTACGACAGGGTTCGGACTGAAGCTTTCTTT. Encoded protein: CASSYDRVRTEAFF.